This record covers a single T cell receptor (beta chain). Its target is unknown. This CDR3 has 10 amino acids. CDR1 and CDR2 from the germline V gene are DFQATT and SNEGSKA (reference sequence). The V and J ends lost 0 bases and 8 bases respectively, with 5 bases between them. Assay used: immunoSEQ multiplex PCR; TCRdb lists only in-frame clones, some missing. The table records roughly 500,000 clones, roughly 87% of them present only once. Sample treatment: some 20 received Ad26.COV2.S at low or high dose, single or two shots; about 5 received placebo; per-sample allocation not given. The samples were gathered on day 63 after the first injection of vaccine or placebo. The study used a vaccine consisting of an Ad26 vector that expressed Wuhan-strain SARS-CoV-2 spike. This entry is derived from a study of Ad26.COV2.S vaccination and SARS-CoV-2 variants. Study observations and caveats: Substantial post-vaccination breadth of spike-specific CD8+ and CD4+ T cell responses was reported. Whether participants received vaccine or placebo, their non-spike TCR breadth was similar. Using TCR breadth and depth analyses may have led to underestimated total T cell responses.

Here the sequenced sample was peripheral blood, taken in a trial of Ad26.COV2.S vaccine versus placebo. This TCR derives from a person aged 18-60 years who received the Ad26.COV2.S COVID-19 vaccine or a placebo. The J gene is TRBJ2-7, the V gene TRBV20-1; D unclear. CDR3 sequence: CSARDRKQYF. In DNA form, the CDR3 reads TGCAGTGCTAGAGACCGGAAGCAGTACTTC.